Here is one TCR beta chain with its context. This clonotype was counted between two and nine times. The antigen this receptor binds is unknown. Per-nucleotide qualities are absent, and no much larger clonotype sits a single base away. Library construction relied on 5' RACE. The sequencer listed for this sample is Illumina HiSeq 2500. A second 7 to 11 cycle PCR used a sample-barcoded 5' primer and a J-beta primer mix. Each TCR beta cDNA molecule received a unique molecular identifier from a template-switch 5' adaptor carrying 12 random nucleotides. At least 3 million CDR3-containing paired-end reads were obtained from each sample. All of the RNA was converted into first-strand cDNA using the Mint cDNA synthesis kit, with a TRBC-specific oligonucleotide serving as the primer. Following uracil-DNA glycosylase treatment, all cDNA underwent a first 18-cycle PCR with the universal primers M1SS and BC2_uni_R. The paper's processing steps were these. For normalization, 1 million high-quality reads were randomly selected from each sample, with every read carrying a distinct molecular identifier. Reads with shared molecular identifiers were discarded instead of being binned into consensus sequences. CDR3 identification, clonotype clustering and error correction used MiTCR with a Q25 quality threshold and the strictest error-elimination algorithm. A nonparametric unseen species model with Euler transformation was used to estimate a lower bound on total TCR beta diversity. TCRdb trimmed the raw reads at Q25, called clones with MiXCR and kept productive beta chains. Each record represents a unique CDR3 protein, reported with the most common genes and DNA among its rows. The V and J calls shown here were made by TCRdb, not taken from the authors' results. The sample data list 800,000 or so distinct CDR3 sequences, and less than 80% of these were observed just once. The ten most abundant clones make up about a quarter of the sample.

The source of the sample is a study of blood T cells in healthy people across ages (dated by TCRdb to the mid-2010s). Looking at the study overall: In model experiments, template switching captured about one uniquely barcoded TCR beta cDNA molecule for every two T cells. To track age-related changes in TCR beta repertoire diversity, the study relied on deep sequencing normalized with unique cDNA molecular identifiers. For two donors (one aged 18 to 29 and one aged 80 or older), the study analyzed two additional independent replicas of 1 million unique cDNA reads from the same blood draw. To avoid experimental bias, donors of different ages were distributed randomly across sequencing lanes. The donors were split into four age groups: young (average about 16 years), middle-aged (roughly 39), aged (62) and long-lived (approximately 89). General study outcomes and caveats: Compared with the aged group, the long-lived group had more naive CD4+ T cells, fewer expanded clones and increased TCR diversity, suggesting age selection. Because the CMV infection status of the donors was unknown, age-related changes in expanded clonotypes may potentially have been confounded. The percentage of naive T cells measured by flow cytometry correlated strongly with observed TCR beta diversity. Observed TCR beta diversity per million T cells fell roughly linearly with age, and a significant reduction was already apparent by age around 40. Estimates of total diversity based on one million sequenced T cells were considered lower bounds and underestimates. Since profiling was done on bulk unsorted PBMCs, naive and antigen-experienced compartments could not be conclusively compared.

Donors were about 36 systemically healthy Caucasian individuals from Russia aged roughly 6 to 90 years. Each donor gave approximately 10 milliliters of peripheral blood, collected into EDTA-treated Vacutainer tubes. Ficoll-Paque density-gradient centrifugation was used to isolate PBMCs, with at least 6.5 million per sample. Total RNA was extracted from PBMCs with Trizol reagent, with at least 5 micrograms obtained per sample. Naive CD45RAhigh/CD27high T cell percentages were measured by flow cytometry on a PBMC aliquot from every donor. V is cut back by 0 bases and J by 1 base, with 5 bases in the junction unmatched. The CDR3 starts with the cysteine, ends with the phenylalanine, and has 17 residues. Only the CDR3 part of the read is kept: 51 bases, read in frame from the first base. CDR1 and CDR2 were assigned from the germline V gene as ENHRY and SYGVKD.

The TCR sequence derives from a man under 40 in good health. The chain uses TRBV10-3 and TRBJ2-3, with 9 middle bases fitting TRBD1. The sample taken for sequencing was blood. The CDR3 has the sequence CAISESGQGGGTDTQYF. The base sequence is TGTGCCATCAGTGAGTCGGGACAGGGAGGTGGCACAGATACGCAGTATTTT.